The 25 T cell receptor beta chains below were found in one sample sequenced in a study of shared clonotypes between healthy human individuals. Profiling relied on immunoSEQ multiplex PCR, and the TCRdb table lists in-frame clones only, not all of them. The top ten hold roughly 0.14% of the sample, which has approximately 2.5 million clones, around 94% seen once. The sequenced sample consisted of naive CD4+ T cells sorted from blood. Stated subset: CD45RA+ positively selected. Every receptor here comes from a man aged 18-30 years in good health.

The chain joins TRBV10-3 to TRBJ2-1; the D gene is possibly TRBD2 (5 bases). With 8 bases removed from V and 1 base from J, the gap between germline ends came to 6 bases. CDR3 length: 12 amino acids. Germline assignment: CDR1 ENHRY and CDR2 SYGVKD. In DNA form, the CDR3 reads TGTGCCATCGGACTTTCCTACAATGAGCAGTTCTTC. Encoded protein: CAIGLSYNEQFF.

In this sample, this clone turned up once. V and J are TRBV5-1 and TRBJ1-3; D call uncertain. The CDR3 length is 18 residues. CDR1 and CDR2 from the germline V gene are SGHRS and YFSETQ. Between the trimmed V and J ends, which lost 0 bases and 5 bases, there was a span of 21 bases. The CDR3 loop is CASSLAARVEGVRNTIYF. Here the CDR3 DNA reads TGCGCCAGCAGCTTGGCAGCGAGGGTCGAAGGAGTCCGAAACACCATATATTTT.

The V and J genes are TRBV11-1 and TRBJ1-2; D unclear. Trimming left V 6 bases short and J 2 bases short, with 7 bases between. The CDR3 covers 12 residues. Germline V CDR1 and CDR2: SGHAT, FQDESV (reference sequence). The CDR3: CASSNPNYGYTF. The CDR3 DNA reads TGTGCCAGCAGTAACCCCAACTATGGCTACACCTTC.

CDR3 DNA sequence: TGTGCCAGTACCCCGGGACAAAGTAACTATGGCTACACCTTC. Translation: CASTPGQSNYGYTF. The chain is built from TRBV19 and TRBJ1-2; D may be TRBD1 (6 bases). V dropped 7 bases and J dropped 1 base, with 13 bases sitting between them. The CDR3 totals 14 residues. Per germline, CDR1 LNHDA and CDR2 SQIVND (reference sequence). Drawing the rest from reference TRBV19 and TRBJ1-2, the complete variable domain is DGGITQSPKYLFRKEGQNVTLSCEQNLNHDAMYWYRQDPGQGLRLIYYSQIVNDFQKGDIAEGYSVSREKKESFPLTVTSAQKNPTAFYLCASTPGQSNYGYTFGSGTRLTVV.

As DNA, the CDR3 is TGCGCCAGCAGCTTGGGAGGGATTACAGAGACCCAGTACTTC. This translates into CASSLGGITETQYF. The V and J genes are TRBV5-1 and TRBJ2-5, with TRBD2 as a possible D gene (5 bases). The V gene's germline CDR1 is SGHRS and CDR2 YFSETQ. Trimming removed 0 bases at V and 4 bases at J, with 10 bases between. The CDR3 is 14 amino acids. Variable domain in full (rest from reference TRBV5-1 and TRBJ2-5): KAGVTQTPRYLIKTRGQQVTLSCSPISGHRSVSWYQQTPGQGLQFLFEYFSETQRNKGNFPGRFSGRQFSNSRSEMNVSTLELGDSALYLCASSLGGITETQYFGPGTRLLVL.

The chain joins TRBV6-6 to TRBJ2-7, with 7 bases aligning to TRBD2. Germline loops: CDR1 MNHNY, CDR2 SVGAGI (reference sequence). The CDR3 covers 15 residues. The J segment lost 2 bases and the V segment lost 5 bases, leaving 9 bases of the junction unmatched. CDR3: CASSRPDGGTYEQYF. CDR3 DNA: TGTGCCAGCAGTCGCCCGGACGGGGGGACCTACGAGCAGTACTTC.

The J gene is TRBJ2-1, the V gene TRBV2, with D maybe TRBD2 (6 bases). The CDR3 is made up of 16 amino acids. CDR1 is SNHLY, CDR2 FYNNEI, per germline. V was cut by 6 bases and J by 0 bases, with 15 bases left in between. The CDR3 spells CASRGVRGSSYNEQFF. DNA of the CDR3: TGTGCCAGCAGAGGGGTGCGGGGCAGCTCCTACAATGAGCAGTTCTTC.

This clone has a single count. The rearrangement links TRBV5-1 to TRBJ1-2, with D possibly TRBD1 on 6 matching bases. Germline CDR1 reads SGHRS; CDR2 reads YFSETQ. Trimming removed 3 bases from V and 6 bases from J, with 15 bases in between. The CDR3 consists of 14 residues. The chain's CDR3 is CASSSNGGGDGYTF. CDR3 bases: TGCGCCAGCAGCTCGAACGGTGGGGGCGATGGCTACACCTTC.

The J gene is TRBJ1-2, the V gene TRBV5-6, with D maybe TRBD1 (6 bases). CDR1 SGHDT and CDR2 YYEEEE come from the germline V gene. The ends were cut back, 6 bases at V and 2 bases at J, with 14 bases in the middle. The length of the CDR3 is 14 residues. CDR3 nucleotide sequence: TGTGCCAGCAACCTACAGGGTTCCAACTATGGCTACACCTTC. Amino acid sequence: CASNLQGSNYGYTF.

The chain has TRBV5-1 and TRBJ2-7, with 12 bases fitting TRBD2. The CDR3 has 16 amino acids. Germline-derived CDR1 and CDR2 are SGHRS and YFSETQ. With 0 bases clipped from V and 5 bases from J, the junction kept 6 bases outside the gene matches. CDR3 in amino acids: CASSLDLTSGSNEQYF. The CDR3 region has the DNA TGCGCCAGCAGCTTGGATTTGACTAGCGGGAGTAACGAGCAGTACTTC.

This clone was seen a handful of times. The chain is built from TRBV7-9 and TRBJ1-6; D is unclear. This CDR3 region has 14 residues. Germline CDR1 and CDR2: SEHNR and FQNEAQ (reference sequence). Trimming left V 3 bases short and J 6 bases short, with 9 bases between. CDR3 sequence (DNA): TGTGCCAGCAGCTTTTTGGGGAGTAATTCACCCCTCCACTTT. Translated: CASSFLGSNSPLHF.

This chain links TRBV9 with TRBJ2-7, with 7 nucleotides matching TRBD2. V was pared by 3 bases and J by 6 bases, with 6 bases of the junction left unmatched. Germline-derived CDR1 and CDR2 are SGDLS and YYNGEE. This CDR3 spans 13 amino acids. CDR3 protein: CASSGGTTVEQYF. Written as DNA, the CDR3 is TGTGCCAGCAGCGGAGGGACTACGGTCGAGCAGTACTTC.

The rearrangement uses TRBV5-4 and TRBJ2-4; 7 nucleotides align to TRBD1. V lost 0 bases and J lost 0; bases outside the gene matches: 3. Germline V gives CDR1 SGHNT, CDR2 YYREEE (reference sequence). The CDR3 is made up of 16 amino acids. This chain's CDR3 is CASSLGGQRAKNIQYF. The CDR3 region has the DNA TGTGCCAGCAGCTTGGGGGGACAGCGAGCCAAAAACATTCAGTACTTC. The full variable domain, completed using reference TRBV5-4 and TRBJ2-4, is ETGVTQSPTHLIKTRGQQVTLRCSSQSGHNTVSWYQQALGQGPQFIFQYYREEENGRGNFPPRFSGLQFPNYSSELNVNALELDDSALYLCASSLGGQRAKNIQYFGAGTRLSVL.

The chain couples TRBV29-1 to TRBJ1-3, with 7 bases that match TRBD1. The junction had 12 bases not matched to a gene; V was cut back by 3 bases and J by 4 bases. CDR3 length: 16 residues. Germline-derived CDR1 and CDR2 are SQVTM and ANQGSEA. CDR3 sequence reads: CSVETLTGAPGNTIYF. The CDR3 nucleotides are TGCAGCGTTGAGACCCTTACAGGGGCACCCGGAAACACCATATATTTT.

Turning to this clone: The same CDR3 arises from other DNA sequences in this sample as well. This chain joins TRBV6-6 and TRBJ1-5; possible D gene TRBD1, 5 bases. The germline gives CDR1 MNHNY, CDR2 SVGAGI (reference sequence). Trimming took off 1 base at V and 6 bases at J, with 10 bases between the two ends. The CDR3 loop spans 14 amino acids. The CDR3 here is CASSYWGEGQPQHF. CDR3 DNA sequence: TGTGCCAGCAGTTACTGGGGGGAGGGTCAGCCCCAGCATTTT.

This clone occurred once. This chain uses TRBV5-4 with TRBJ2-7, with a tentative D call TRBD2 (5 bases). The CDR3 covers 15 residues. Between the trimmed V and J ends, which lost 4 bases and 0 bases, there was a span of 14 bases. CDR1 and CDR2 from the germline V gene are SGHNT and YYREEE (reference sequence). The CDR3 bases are TGTGCCAGCAGCCCAACACAAGGGAGCTCCTACGAGCAGTACTTC. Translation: CASSPTQGSSYEQYF.

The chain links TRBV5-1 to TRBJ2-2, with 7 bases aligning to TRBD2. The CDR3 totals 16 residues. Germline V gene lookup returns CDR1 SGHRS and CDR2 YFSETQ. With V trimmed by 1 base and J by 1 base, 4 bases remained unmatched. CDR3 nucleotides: TGCGCCAGCAGCTTGACTAGCGCCCGGAACACCGGGGAGCTGTTTTTT. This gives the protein CASSLTSARNTGELFF.

CDR3 protein: CASRTSVDNEQFF. The CDR3 DNA sequence: TGTGCCAGCAGGACTAGCGTCGACAATGAGCAGTTCTTC. This chain links TRBV6-1 with TRBJ2-1; 8 bases align to TRBD2. The CDR3 is 13 residues long. CDR1 is MNHNS, CDR2 SASEGT, per germline. After removal of 6 bases from V and 5 bases from J, the junction contained 3 bases not matched to a gene.

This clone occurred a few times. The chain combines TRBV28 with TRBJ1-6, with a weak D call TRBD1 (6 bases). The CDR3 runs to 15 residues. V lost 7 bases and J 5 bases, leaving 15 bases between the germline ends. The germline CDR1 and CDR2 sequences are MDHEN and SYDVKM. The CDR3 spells CASISDRPDNSPLHF. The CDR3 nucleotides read TGTGCCAGCATTTCAGACAGGCCGGATAATTCACCCCTCCACTTT.

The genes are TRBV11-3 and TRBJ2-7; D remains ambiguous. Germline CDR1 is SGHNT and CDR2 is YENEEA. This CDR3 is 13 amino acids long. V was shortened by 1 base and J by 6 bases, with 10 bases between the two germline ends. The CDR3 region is CASSLGLQAEQYF. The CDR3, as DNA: TGTGCCAGCAGCTTAGGGCTGCAGGCCGAGCAGTACTTC.

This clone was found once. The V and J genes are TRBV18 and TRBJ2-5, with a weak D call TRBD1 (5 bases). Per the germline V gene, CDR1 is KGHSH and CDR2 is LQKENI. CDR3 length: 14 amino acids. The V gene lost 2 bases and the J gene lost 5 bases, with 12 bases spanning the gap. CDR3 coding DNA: TGTGCCAGCTCACCATTAGCAGGGTGGGAGACCCAGTACTTC. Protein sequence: CASSPLAGWETQYF.

CDR3 sequence reads: CASSVTGAHSGNTIYF. The CDR3 nucleotides read TGTGCCAGCAGTGTAACAGGGGCCCACTCTGGAAACACCATATATTTT. This chain connects TRBV6-1 to TRBJ1-3, with 7 bases identical to TRBD1. The CDR3 is 16 amino acids. The V gene's germline CDR1 is MNHNS and CDR2 SASEGT. Trimming took 4 bases from V and 0 from J; bases not matched to a gene: 6.

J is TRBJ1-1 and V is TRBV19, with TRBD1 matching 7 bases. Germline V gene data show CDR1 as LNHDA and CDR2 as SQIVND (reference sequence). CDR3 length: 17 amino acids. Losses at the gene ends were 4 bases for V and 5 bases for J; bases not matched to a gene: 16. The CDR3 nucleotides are TGTGCCAGTAGTACTCCCGCGAAGGGGGCGCGTTATACTGAAGCTTTCTTT. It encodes CASSTPAKGARYTEAFF.

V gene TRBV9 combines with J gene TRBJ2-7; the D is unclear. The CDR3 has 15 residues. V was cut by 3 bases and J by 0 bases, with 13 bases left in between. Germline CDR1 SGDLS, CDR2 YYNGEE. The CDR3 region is CASSEGPASSYEQYF. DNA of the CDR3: TGTGCCAGCAGCGAAGGCCCCGCGAGCTCCTACGAGCAGTACTTC.

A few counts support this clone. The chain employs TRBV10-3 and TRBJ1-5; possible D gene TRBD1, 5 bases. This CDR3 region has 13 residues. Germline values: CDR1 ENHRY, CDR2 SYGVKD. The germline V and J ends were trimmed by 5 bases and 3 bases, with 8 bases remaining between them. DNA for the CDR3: TGTGCCATCAGTCTACAGGACAATCAGCCCCAGCATTTT. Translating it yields CAISLQDNQPQHF.